One sample yielded the 26 T cell receptor beta chains listed below, sequenced in a study of OX40 agonist ivuxolimab in advanced cancers. Here immunoSEQ multiplex PCR was the method, and the copy in TCRdb shows in-frame clones only, minus some. The data hold 70,000 to 85,000 clones, with 85% observed a single time. The source material was CD4+ or CD8+ T cells sorted from blood, sampled in a trial of the OX40 agonist ivuxolimab. Receptor source: an adult with an advanced solid tumor such as melanoma, head and neck, liver or kidney cancer.

This rearrangement joins TRBV7-9 to TRBJ1-1, with a possible D match to TRBD1 (6 bases). The V end was cut by 5 bases, the J end by 2 bases, with 15 bases between. Per the germline V gene, CDR1 is SEHNR and CDR2 is FQNEAQ (reference sequence). The CDR3 length is 15 residues. The chain's CDR3 is CASSPNRDFNTEAFF. The CDR3, as DNA: TGTGCCAGCAGCCCCAACAGGGACTTTAACACTGAAGCTTTCTTT. Combining the CDR3 with reference TRBV7-9 and TRBJ1-1 gives the whole variable domain DTGVSQNPRHKITKRGQNVTFRCDPISEHNRLYWYRQTLGQGPEFLTYFQNEAQLEKSRLLSDRFSAERPKGSFSTLEIQRTEQGDSAMYLCASSPNRDFNTEAFFGQGTRLTVV.

The J gene is TRBJ2-3, the V gene TRBV4-2; D gene unclear. The V and J ends lost 2 bases and 10 bases respectively, with 13 bases between them. There are 13 residues in the CDR3. Germline lookup yields CDR1 LGHNA and CDR2 YNFKEQ. The CDR3 nucleotides are TGTGCCAGCAGCCAATCCGGCCTGACCCCGCAGTATTTT. This translates into CASSQSGLTPQYF.

The V gene is TRBV7-6, the J gene TRBJ2-5; 7 positions agree with TRBD2. The end of the DNA is better explained by TRBJ2-7, so the J call may be wrong. Per germline, CDR1 SGHVS and CDR2 FNYEAQ. The CDR3 totals 17 residues. The CDR3 sequence is CASSLEPAERGAYEQYF. In DNA form, the CDR3 reads TGTGCCAGCAGCTTAGAACCCGCCGAGCGGGGCGCCTACGAGCAGTACTTC.

The CDR3 sequence: CAWTSGVIGNTIYF. The CDR3 DNA follows: TGTGCCTGGACCTCAGGGGTTATTGGAAACACCATATATTTT. V gene TRBV30 combines with J gene TRBJ1-3; possibly TRBD1 for D (6 bases). Germline V gene lookup returns CDR1 GTSNPN and CDR2 SVGIG (reference sequence). The ends were cut back, 4 bases at V and 3 bases at J, with 13 bases in the middle. This CDR3 is 14 amino acids long.

The chain has TRBV4-1 and TRBJ1-5; D is unclear. V was cut by 1 base and J by 3 bases, with 13 bases left in between. Germline V lookup: CDR1 MGHRA, CDR2 YSYEKL. The CDR3 sequence is 16 residues long. CDR3 sequence (DNA): TGCGCCAGCAGCCAAGGGCTGGATTTAGACAATCAGCCCCAGCATTTT. This sequence encodes CASSQGLDLDNQPQHF.

The V gene is TRBV29-1, the J gene TRBJ1-1; D gene uncertain. This CDR3 is built from 13 residues. The V gene lost 7 bases and the J gene lost 0 bases, with 12 bases spanning the gap. Germline V CDR1 and CDR2: SQVTM, ANQGSEA. The DNA of the CDR3 is TGCAGCGGGGAGGGCGCGATGAACACTGAAGCTTTCTTT. Translating gives CSGEGAMNTEAFF.

The CDR3 DNA follows: TGTGCCAGCAGTTCATCGGGGGGCAATCAGCCCCAGCATTTT. Its translation: CASSSSGGNQPQHF. The gene calls are TRBV6-5 and TRBJ1-5; tentative D call: TRBD1 (5 bases). CDR1 MNHEY and CDR2 SVGAGI come from the germline V gene. The V end was cut by 4 bases, the J end by 2 bases, with 9 bases between. The CDR3 covers 14 residues.

The chain carries TRBV10-3 and TRBJ2-1; 10 nucleotides line up with TRBD2. Trimming took 8 bases from V and 7 from J; bases not matched to a gene: 8. The CDR3 is made up of 14 amino acids. Germline V gives CDR1 ENHRY, CDR2 SYGVKD. This CDR3 reads CAIGPGLALNEQFF. The DNA for the CDR3 is TGTGCCATCGGGCCGGGACTAGCGTTAAATGAGCAGTTCTTC.

The rearrangement joins TRBV29-1 to TRBJ2-5; no definite D call. The V end was cut by 0 bases, the J end by 4 bases, with 12 bases between. CDR3 length equals 14 residues. Germline CDR1 reads SQVTM; CDR2 reads ANQGSEA. Written as DNA, the CDR3 is TGCAGCGTTGAAGATCTTGTTCGCGGAGAGACCCAGTACTTC. It is translated as CSVEDLVRGETQYF.

Here the CDR3 DNA reads TGCGCCAGCAGCTGGGGGACAGGGGGCTTGAACACTGAAGCTTTCTTT. It translates to CASSWGTGGLNTEAFF. V usage is TRBV5-1 and J usage is TRBJ1-1; 12 bases match TRBD1. CDR1 is SGHRS, CDR2 YFSETQ, per germline. The CDR3 contains 16 residues. The trim removed 3 bases at V and 0 bases at J, leaving 3 bases unmatched.

The genes are TRBV19 and TRBJ2-2; 9 bases align to TRBD1. V gave up 2 bases and J gave up 3 bases; unmatched junction bases: 7. CDR1 and CDR2 (germline): LNHDA, SQIVND (reference sequence). This CDR3 is 17 amino acids long. The CDR3 is CASSILWDRAHTGELFF. Written as DNA, the CDR3 is TGTGCCAGTAGTATACTTTGGGACAGGGCGCACACCGGGGAGCTGTTTTTT. The complete variable domain, with remaining parts taken from reference TRBV19 and TRBJ2-2, reads DGGITQSPKYLFRKEGQNVTLSCEQNLNHDAMYWYRQDPGQGLRLIYYSQIVNDFQKGDIAEGYSVSREKKESFPLTVTSAQKNPTAFYLCASSILWDRAHTGELFFGEGSRLTVL.

The gene calls are TRBV10-2 and TRBJ1-6, with D unresolved. In germline, CDR1 is WSHSY, CDR2 SAAADI. V was trimmed by 2 bases and J by 7 bases, leaving 3 bases between them. This CDR3 is 12 amino acids long. The CDR3: CASSEQNSPLHF. CDR3 nucleotides: TGCGCCAGCAGTGAGCAGAATTCACCCCTCCACTTT.

This chain uses TRBV6-6 with TRBJ2-7; 11 bases are a match to TRBD1. The length of the CDR3 is 13 residues. After removal of 4 bases from V and 5 bases from J, the junction contained 1 base not matched to a gene. Germline values: CDR1 MNHNY, CDR2 SVGAGI (reference sequence). This chain's CDR3 is CASSWTGGDEQYV. The CDR3 nucleotides are TGTGCCAGCAGTTGGACAGGGGGCGACGAGCAGTACGTC.

This chain joins TRBV27 and TRBJ1-3; D may be TRBD1 (6 bases). From germline, CDR1 is MNHEY and CDR2 SMNVEV (reference sequence). Trimming cost V 6 bases and J 4 bases, with 16 bases left between them. CDR3 length equals 15 residues. The CDR3, as DNA: TGTGCCAGCAGGCCAGGGGCGAAAACCGGAAACACCATATATTTT. This gives the protein CASRPGAKTGNTIYF.

This clone was seen a single time. The V and J genes are TRBV30 and TRBJ1-5; 8 bases are shared with TRBD1. The germline V gene encodes CDR1 GTSNPN and CDR2 SVGIG (reference sequence). Germline trimming cut 0 bases from V and 6 bases from J; bases unmatched to any gene: 7. The CDR3 is 15 amino acids. Here the CDR3 DNA reads TGTGCCTGGAGTGTAGGCGGGACAGGTTCTCAGCCCCAGCATTTT. Encoded protein: CAWSVGGTGSQPQHF.

The J gene is TRBJ1-4, the V gene TRBV5-1, with 7 bases identical to TRBD1. There are 17 residues in the CDR3. The germline V gene has CDR1 SGHRS and CDR2 YFSETQ. V lost 2 bases and J lost 0; bases outside the gene matches: 7. CDR3 nucleotide sequence: TGCGCCAGCAGCTTTATCTTAGGACAGGCAACTAATGAAAAACTGTTTTTT. This codes for CASSFILGQATNEKLFF.

The V gene is TRBV29-1, the J gene TRBJ2-5; D gene unclear. V was pared by 1 base and J by 1 base, with 7 bases between. Germline CDR1 reads SQVTM; CDR2 reads ANQGSEA. The CDR3 covers 13 residues. The DNA of the CDR3 is TGCAGCGTTGAAGGAGCGCCCCAAGAGACCCAGTACTTC. It specifies CSVEGAPQETQYF.

The V and J genes are TRBV7-9 and TRBJ2-2, with 12 bases matching TRBD2. The germline V gene encodes CDR1 SEHNR and CDR2 FQNEAQ (reference sequence). CDR3 length: 16 amino acids. Trimming took 10 bases from V and 7 from J; bases not matched to a gene: 13. The CDR3 DNA is TGTGCCATACAGACTAGCGGGAGAAGGGAAATCGGGGAGCTGTTTTTT. Translating gives CAIQTSGRREIGELFF.

This rearrangement joins TRBV28 to TRBJ2-7; 7 bases map to TRBD1. The CDR3 covers 12 residues. The V segment lost 7 bases and the J segment 3 bases; nucleotides outside the gene matches: 3. The germline gives CDR1 MDHEN, CDR2 SYDVKM. CDR3 bases: TGTGCCAGCAACCGACAGGGCTACGAGCAGTACTTC. Translation: CASNRQGYEQYF.

The CDR3 loop is CASSLSSGGPGSKNIQYF. The CDR3 bases are TGTGCCAGCAGCTTGAGTAGCGGGGGCCCCGGGTCCAAAAACATTCAGTACTTC. The chain joins TRBV7-8 to TRBJ2-4; 9 bases align to TRBD2. Per germline, CDR1 SGHVS and CDR2 FQNEAQ. The ends lost 3 bases at V and 2 bases at J; junction bases unmatched: 11. The CDR3 runs 18 residues.

The V call is TRBV6-5, the J call TRBJ1-2; D may be TRBD1 (6 bases). Germline V gives CDR1 MNHEY, CDR2 SVGAGI. The CDR3 is made up of 12 amino acids. Trimming removed 5 bases from V and 10 bases from J, with 14 bases in between. The CDR3 loop is CASSPTGRDYTF. CDR3 DNA sequence: TGTGCCAGCAGTCCTACAGGGAGGGACTACACCTTC.

The chain links TRBV28 to TRBJ2-7; D is unclear. The V end was cut by 4 bases, the J end by 0 bases, with 10 bases between. Germline V gene lookup returns CDR1 MDHEN and CDR2 SYDVKM. CDR3 size: 14 residues. The CDR3 spells CASSSLIYSYEQYF. The CDR3 nucleotides read TGTGCCAGCAGTTCACTGATCTACTCCTACGAGCAGTACTTC.

The chain uses TRBV30 and TRBJ2-5; TRBD1 is a possible D gene (6 bases). CDR1 and CDR2 from the germline V gene are GTSNPN and SVGIG (reference sequence). This CDR3 comprises 13 residues. Trimming cost V 4 bases and J 0 bases, with 9 bases left between them. The CDR3 is CAWMGAYQETQYF. Here the CDR3 DNA reads TGTGCCTGGATGGGGGCCTACCAAGAGACCCAGTACTTC.

The table lists this clone with a few counts. This chain links TRBV7-6 with TRBJ2-3; 8 nucleotides align to TRBD2. CDR1 SGHVS and CDR2 FNYEAQ come from the germline V gene. The CDR3 is 15 amino acids. V shed 5 bases, J shed 6 bases, and the junction held 10 bases outside the gene matches. CDR3 in amino acids: CASSQPGGASDTQYF. The CDR3 DNA sequence: TGTGCCAGCAGCCAGCCGGGGGGGGCTAGTGATACGCAGTATTTT. Based on the CDR3 plus reference TRBV7-6 and TRBJ2-3, the full variable domain is GAGVSQSPRYKVTKRGQDVALRCDPISGHVSLYWYRQALGQGPEFLTYFNYEAQQDKSGLPNDRFSAERPEGSISTLTIQRTEQRDSAMYRCASSQPGGASDTQYFGPGTRLTVL.

The rearrangement links TRBV5-1 to TRBJ1-1, with D tentatively TRBD1 (6 bases). V lost 6 bases and J 1 base, leaving 16 bases between the germline ends. From germline, CDR1 is SGHRS and CDR2 YFSETQ. This CDR3 spans 15 amino acids. CDR3 loop: CASTPRGEGNTEAFF. The DNA for the CDR3 is TGCGCCAGCACCCCGAGGGGGGAGGGGAACACTGAAGCTTTCTTT.

The chain recombines TRBV25-1 with TRBJ2-5; D unclear. The CDR3 length is 14 residues. V shed 3 bases and J shed 3 bases, with 11 bases lying between them. CDR1 is MGHDK and CDR2 is SYGVNS in the germline V gene. In DNA form, the CDR3 reads TGTGCCAGCAGTGACGACATGGTGAAAGAGACCCAGTACTTC. Translated, it gives CASSDDMVKETQYF.